The 17 T cell receptor beta chains in this list originate from one sample, sequenced in a study of lymphopenia after photon versus proton radiotherapy. The method was immunoSEQ multiplex PCR; TCRdb's version includes in-frame clones alone and lacks a portion of them. The sample shows 25,000 to 30,000 clones, around 86% of them seen only once. The sample was peripheral blood, taken from a patient treated with photon-based radiotherapy. These receptors were obtained from a woman in her forties or fifties with pancreatic cancer.

The genes are TRBV15 and TRBJ2-2; D is ambiguous. This CDR3 contains 14 residues. The germline V gene encodes CDR1 LNHNV and CDR2 YYDKDF (reference sequence). Between the trimmed V and J ends, which lost 4 bases and 1 base, there was a span of 7 bases. The CDR3 spells CATSTTVNTGELFF. CDR3 nucleotides: TGTGCCACCAGCACAACAGTGAACACCGGGGAGCTGTTTTTT.

V and J are TRBV5-1 and TRBJ2-7; weak D call: TRBD1 (6 bases). The germline CDR1 and CDR2 sequences are SGHRS and YFSETQ. This CDR3 has 15 amino acids. V dropped 4 bases and J dropped 5 bases, with 19 bases sitting between them. The CDR3: CASSPGQLLRDEQYF. In nucleotides, the CDR3 is TGCGCCAGCAGCCCAGGACAGCTCCTAAGAGACGAGCAGTACTTC.

V usage is TRBV6-1 and J usage is TRBJ2-1; 12 bases fit TRBD2. V was pared by 4 bases and J by 5 bases, with 0 bases of the junction left unmatched. In germline, CDR1 is MNHNS, CDR2 SASEGT. The CDR3 totals 14 residues. The CDR3 DNA sequence: TGTGCCAGCAGTGGGACTAGCGGGAACAATGAGCAGTTCTTC. This translates into CASSGTSGNNEQFF.

This clone has more than one count but fewer than ten. The V gene is TRBV4-3, the J gene TRBJ2-5, with a weak D call TRBD1 (6 bases). This CDR3 comprises 17 residues. V was shortened by 0 bases and J by 2 bases, with 16 bases between the two germline ends. CDR1 LGHNA and CDR2 YSLEER come from the germline V gene. The DNA for the CDR3 is TGCGCCAGCAGCCAAGATCTTTGGACAGCACCGCAAGAGACCCAGTACTTC. Protein product: CASSQDLWTAPQETQYF.

This sequence joins TRBV27 and TRBJ2-1, with TRBD1 matching 12 bases. This CDR3 is 15 amino acids long. The germline CDR1 and CDR2 sequences are MNHEY and SMNVEV (reference sequence). Trimming took 2 bases from V and 6 from J; bases not matched to a gene: 2. The CDR3 reads CASSLGTGGINEQFF. The CDR3 region has the DNA TGTGCCAGCAGTTTAGGGACAGGGGGCATCAATGAGCAGTTCTTC.

The chain has TRBV6-6 and TRBJ1-1, with a weak D call TRBD1 (5 bases). Germline CDR1 MNHNY, CDR2 SVGAGI (reference sequence). This CDR3 region has 15 residues. V lost 5 bases and J 1 base, leaving 14 bases between the germline ends. CDR3 in amino acids: CASSHYLRGNTEAFF. The CDR3 DNA reads as TGTGCCAGCAGTCACTACCTTAGGGGGAACACTGAAGCTTTCTTT.

This clone was observed once. CDR3 DNA: TGTGCCAGCAGTCCAAGCGGGAGAGGGGGGCGGGGAGAGACCCAGTACTTC. It is translated as CASSPSGRGGRGETQYF. The gene calls are TRBV7-6 and TRBJ2-5; 8 bases align to TRBD2. This CDR3 comprises 17 residues. V lost 6 bases to trimming and J lost 4 bases; unmatched junction nucleotides: 16. Looked up from germline, CDR1 is SGHVS and CDR2 is FNYEAQ.

The rearrangement links TRBV19 to TRBJ2-4; perhaps TRBD2 as D (6 bases). CDR3 length: 20 residues. V gave up 2 bases and J gave up 0 bases, with 23 bases separating them. Looked up from germline, CDR1 is LNHDA and CDR2 is SQIVND (reference sequence). The CDR3, as DNA: TGTGCCAGTAGTATAACGGGAGACGGCGGGGTATTCCTAGCCAAAAACATTCAGTACTTC. Translating gives CASSITGDGGVFLAKNIQYF.

In its sample, this clone was seen once. The chain couples TRBV7-8 to TRBJ2-3; 8 nucleotides align to TRBD1. Per the germline V gene, CDR1 is SGHVS and CDR2 is FQNEAQ. The J segment lost 10 bases and the V segment lost 2 bases, leaving 2 bases of the junction unmatched. The CDR3 totals 12 residues. The CDR3 spells CASSLRTGSQYF. The CDR3 nucleotides are TGTGCCAGCAGCTTAAGGACAGGGTCGCAGTATTTT.

The rearrangement links TRBV6-5 to TRBJ2-3, with 13 bases matching TRBD2. J lost 5 bases, V lost 2 bases, and 4 bases had no gene match. Looked up from germline, CDR1 is MNHEY and CDR2 is SVGAGI. CDR3 length: 16 residues. The CDR3 nucleotides read TGTGCCAGCAGTTACGGGACTAGCGGGACGCTAGATACGCAGTATTTT. It yields the protein CASSYGTSGTLDTQYF.

This clone appeared a single time. The chain is built from TRBV11-2 and TRBJ2-3; D is possibly TRBD1 (5 bases). CDR1 and CDR2 from the germline V gene are SGHAT and FQNNGV. The CDR3 consists of 14 residues. V was pared by 0 bases and J by 6 bases, with 10 bases between. CDR3 in amino acids: CASSLDRPGDTQYF. The CDR3 DNA reads as TGTGCCAGCAGCTTAGATCGGCCAGGGGATACGCAGTATTTT.

CDR3 residues: CASSPLGQSSYEQYF. CDR3 bases: TGTGCCAGCAGCCCCCTGGGACAAAGCTCCTACGAGCAGTACTTC. This chain joins TRBV7-2 and TRBJ2-7, with D perhaps TRBD1 (6 bases). The CDR3 length is 15 residues. CDR1 is SGHTA and CDR2 is FQGNSA in the germline V gene. V lost 5 bases and J 0 bases, leaving 14 bases between the germline ends. Complete variable domain (other parts from reference TRBV7-2 and TRBJ2-7): GAGVSQSPSNKVTEKGKDVELRCDPISGHTALYWYRQSLGQGLEFLIYFQGNSAPDKSGLPSDRFSAERTGGSVSTLTIQRTQQEDSAVYLCASSPLGQSSYEQYFGPGTRLTVT.

The CDR3 here is CAWSVQGRDYGYTF. In DNA, the CDR3 is TGTGCCTGGAGTGTGCAGGGCAGGGACTATGGCTACACCTTC. The genes are TRBV30 and TRBJ1-2, with D possibly TRBD1 on 5 matching bases. Germline V gene lookup returns CDR1 GTSNPN and CDR2 SVGIG (reference sequence). Trimming removed 0 bases at V and 3 bases at J, with 11 bases between. This CDR3 has 14 residues.

The chain carries TRBV6-5 and TRBJ2-1; D unresolved. Germline V gene sequence: CDR1 MNHEY, CDR2 SVGAGI. Trimming removed 1 base from V and 5 bases from J, with 9 bases in between. The CDR3 consists of 14 residues. DNA of the CDR3: TGTGCCAGCAGTTACTTCCCGGAAAACAATGAGCAGTTCTTC. It specifies CASSYFPENNEQFF.

This rearrangement joins TRBV19 to TRBJ1-5; D not resolved. The CDR3 consists of 16 residues. Looked up from germline, CDR1 is LNHDA and CDR2 is SQIVND (reference sequence). Trimming took 6 bases from V and 4 from J, leaving 19 bases between them. CDR3 coding DNA: TGTGCCAGTAGCCTCAACCCGTTTGACCGGAATCAGCCCCAGCATTTT. It translates to CASSLNPFDRNQPQHF.

The chain recombines TRBV18 with TRBJ2-7; 7 bases match TRBD1. Germline values: CDR1 KGHSH, CDR2 LQKENI. The V and J ends lost 5 bases and 5 bases, in that order; junction bases with no gene match: 6. CDR3 size: 13 residues. The CDR3 region has the DNA TGTGCCAGCTCATACCGGGACAGCGACGAGCAGTACTTC. Residues: CASSYRDSDEQYF.

The J gene is TRBJ2-1, the V gene TRBV29-1; tentatively, D is TRBD2 (7 bases). There are 15 residues in the CDR3. Germline-derived CDR1 and CDR2 are SQVTM and ANQGSEA. V gave up 5 bases and J gave up 2 bases, with 16 bases separating them. CDR3 region: CSVKGGIGTYNEQFF. The CDR3, as DNA: TGCAGCGTTAAGGGGGGGATCGGTACCTACAATGAGCAGTTCTTC.